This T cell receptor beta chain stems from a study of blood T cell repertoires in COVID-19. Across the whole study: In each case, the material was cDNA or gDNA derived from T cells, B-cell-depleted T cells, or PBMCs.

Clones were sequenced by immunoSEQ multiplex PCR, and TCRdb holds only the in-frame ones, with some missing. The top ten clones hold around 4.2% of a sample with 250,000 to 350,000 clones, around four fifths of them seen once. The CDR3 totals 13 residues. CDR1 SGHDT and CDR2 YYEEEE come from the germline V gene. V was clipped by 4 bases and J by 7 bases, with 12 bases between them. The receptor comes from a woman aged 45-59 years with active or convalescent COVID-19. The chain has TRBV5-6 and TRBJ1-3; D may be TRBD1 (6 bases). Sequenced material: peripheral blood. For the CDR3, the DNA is TGTGCCAGCAGCCCAGGGGACACGAACACCATATATTTT. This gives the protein CASSPGDTNTIYF.